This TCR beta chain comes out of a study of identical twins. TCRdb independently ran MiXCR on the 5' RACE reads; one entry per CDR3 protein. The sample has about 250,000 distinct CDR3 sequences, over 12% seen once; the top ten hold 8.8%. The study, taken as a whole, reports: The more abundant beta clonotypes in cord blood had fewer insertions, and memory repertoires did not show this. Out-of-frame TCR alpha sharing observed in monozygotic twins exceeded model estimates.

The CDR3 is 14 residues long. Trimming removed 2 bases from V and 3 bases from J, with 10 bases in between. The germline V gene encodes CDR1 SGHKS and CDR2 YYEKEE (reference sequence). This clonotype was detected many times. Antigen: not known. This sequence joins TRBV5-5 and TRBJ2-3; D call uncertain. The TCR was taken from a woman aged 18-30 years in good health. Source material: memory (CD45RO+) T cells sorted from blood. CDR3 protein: CASSFSAETDTQYF. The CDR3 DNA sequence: TGTGCCAGCAGCTTCTCGGCGGAGACAGATACGCAGTATTTT. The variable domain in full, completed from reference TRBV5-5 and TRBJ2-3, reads DAGVTQSPTHLIKTRGQQVTLRCSPISGHKSVSWYQQVLGQGPQFIFQYYEKEERGRGNFPDRFSARQFPNYSSELNVNALLLGDSALYLCASSFSAETDTQYFGPGTRLTVL.